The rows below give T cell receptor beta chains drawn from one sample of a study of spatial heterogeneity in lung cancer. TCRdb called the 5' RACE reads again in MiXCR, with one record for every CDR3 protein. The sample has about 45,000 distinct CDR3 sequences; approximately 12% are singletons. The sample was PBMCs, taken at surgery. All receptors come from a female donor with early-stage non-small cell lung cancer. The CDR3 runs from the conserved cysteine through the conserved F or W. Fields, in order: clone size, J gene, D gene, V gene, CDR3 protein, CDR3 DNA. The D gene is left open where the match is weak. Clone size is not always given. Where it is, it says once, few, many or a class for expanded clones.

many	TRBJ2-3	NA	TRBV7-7	CASSLGGDLSTDTQYF	TGTGCCAGCAGCTTAGGGGGGGACTTAAGCACAGATACGCAGTATTTT
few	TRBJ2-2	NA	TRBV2	CASSTSPGRSNTGELFF	TGTGCCAGCAGCACAAGTCCCGGGCGGTCGAACACCGGGGAGCTGTTTTTT
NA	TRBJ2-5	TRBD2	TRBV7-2	CASSSGTSGGETQYF	TGTGCCAGCAGTTCCGGGACTAGCGGAGGAGAGACCCAGTACTTC
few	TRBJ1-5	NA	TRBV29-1	CSVGPAGNNQPQHF	TGCAGCGTTGGCCCGGCCGGAAACAATCAGCCCCAGCATTTT
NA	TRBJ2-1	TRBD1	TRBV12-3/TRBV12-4	CAGSPGTVNEQFF	TGTGCCGGCAGTCCAGGGACAGTCAATGAGCAGTTCTTC
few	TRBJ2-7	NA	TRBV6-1	CASSRGGRYEQYF	TGTGCCAGCTCCCGTGGAGGGAGATACGAGCAGTACTTC
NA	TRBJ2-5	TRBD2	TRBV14	CASSHRKRGPQETQYF	TGTGCCAGCAGCCATCGGAAGCGGGGGCCCCAAGAGACCCAGTACTTC
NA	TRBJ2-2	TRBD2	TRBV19	CASSMWAASGRELFF	TGTGCCAGTAGTATGTGGGCGGCTAGCGGTAGGGAGCTGTTTTTT
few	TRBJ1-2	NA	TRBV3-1	CASSQDNYGYTF	TGTGCCAGCAGCCAAGACAACTATGGCTACACCTTC
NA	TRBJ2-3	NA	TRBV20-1	CSAVLRPPLGTDTQYF	TGCAGTGCTGTTCTCAGGCCGCCTTTAGGGACAGATACGCAGTATTTT
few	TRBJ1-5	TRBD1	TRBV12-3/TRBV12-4	CASSETGVRNQPQHF	TGTGCCAGCAGTGAGACAGGGGTACGGAATCAGCCCCAGCATTTT
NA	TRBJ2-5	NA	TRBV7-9	CASADSEQETQYF	TGTGCCAGCGCGGACTCCGAACAAGAGACCCAGTACTTC
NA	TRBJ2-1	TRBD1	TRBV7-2	CASSFVTGGSYNEQFF	TGTGCCAGCAGCTTCGTGACAGGGGGGTCCTACAATGAGCAGTTCTTC
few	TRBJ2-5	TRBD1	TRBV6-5	CASRSTGWTETQYF	TGTGCCAGCAGATCGACAGGGTGGACAGAGACCCAGTACTTC
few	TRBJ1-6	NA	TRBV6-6	CASSYSTIFNSPLHF	TGTGCCAGCAGTTACTCGACAATTTTTAATTCACCCCTCCACTTT
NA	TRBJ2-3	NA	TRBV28	CASSHKTKYF	TGTGCCAGCAGCCACAAGACTAAGTATTTT
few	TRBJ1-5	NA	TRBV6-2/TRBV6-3	CASSPHYSNQPQHF	TGTGCCAGCAGTCCACATTATAGCAATCAGCCCCAGCATTTT
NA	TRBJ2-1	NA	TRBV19	CASSIGGYNEQFF	TGTGCCAGTAGTATAGGGGGTTACAATGAGCAGTTCTTC
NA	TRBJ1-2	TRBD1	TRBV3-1	CASSPWTGESGYTF	TGTGCCAGCAGCCCCTGGACAGGGGAGAGTGGCTACACCTTC
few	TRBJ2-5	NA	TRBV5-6	CASSLGGTQYF	TGTGCCAGCAGCTTGGGAGGGACCCAGTACTTC
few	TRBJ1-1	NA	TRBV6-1	CASSSTGEAFF	TGTGCCAGCAGTTCGACAGGTGAAGCTTTCTTT
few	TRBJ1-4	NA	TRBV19	CASSRITRGAREKLFF	TGTGCCAGTTCGCGAATCACCCGGGGGGCGCGTGAAAAACTGTTTTTT
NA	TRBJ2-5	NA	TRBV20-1	CSAEIETQYF	TGCAGTGCCGAGATCGAGACCCAGTACTTC
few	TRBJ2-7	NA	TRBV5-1	CASSLTAGVYEQYF	TGCGCCAGCAGCTTGACGGCAGGGGTCTACGAGCAGTACTTC
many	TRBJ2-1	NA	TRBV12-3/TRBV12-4	CASSFGGWGSSYNEQFF	TGTGCCAGCAGTTTTGGGGGTTGGGGAAGCTCCTACAATGAGCAGTTCTTC
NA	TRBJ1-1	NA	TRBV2	CASSEGFGLGANTEAFF	TGTGCCAGCAGTGAAGGGTTTGGTCTGGGGGCTAATACTGAAGCTTTCTTT
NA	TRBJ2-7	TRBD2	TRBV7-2	CASSSSGGRYEQYF	TGTGCCAGCAGCTCTAGCGGGGGGAGGTACGAGCAGTACTTC
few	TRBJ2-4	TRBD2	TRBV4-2	CASSQDRASGGLAKNIQYF	TGTGCCAGCAGCCAAGATCGAGCTAGCGGGGGGCTAGCCAAAAACATTCAGTACTTC
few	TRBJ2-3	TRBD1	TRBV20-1	CSVGTDTDTQYF	TGCAGTGTTGGGACAGACACAGATACGCAGTATTTT
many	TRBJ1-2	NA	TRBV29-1	CSVEENRNGYTF	TGCAGCGTTGAAGAAAACAGGAATGGCTACACCTTC
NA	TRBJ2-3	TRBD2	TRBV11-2	CASSLGLRGEPSTDTQYF	TGTGCCAGCAGCCTCGGGCTGCGGGGGGAACCTAGCACAGATACGCAGTATTTT
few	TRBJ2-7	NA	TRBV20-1	CSARTGVRPYEQYF	TGCAGTGCTAGAACGGGGGTAAGGCCCTACGAGCAGTACTTC
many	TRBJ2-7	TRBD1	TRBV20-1	CSAGGGQGGSYEQYF	TGCAGTGCTGGAGGAGGACAGGGGGGCTCCTACGAGCAGTACTTC
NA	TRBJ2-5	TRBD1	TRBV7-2	CASMRGTGVREETQYF	TGTGCCAGCATGCGGGGGACAGGGGTTCGCGAAGAGACCCAGTACTTC
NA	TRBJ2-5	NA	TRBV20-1	CSARDGRGKETQYF	TGCAGTGCTAGAGATGGACGGGGCAAAGAGACCCAGTACTTC
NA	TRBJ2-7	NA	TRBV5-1	CASRSGNEQYF	TGCGCCAGCCGTTCGGGCAACGAGCAGTACTTC
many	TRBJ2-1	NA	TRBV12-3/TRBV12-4	CASRGSYNEQFF	TGTGCCAGCAGGGGCTCCTACAATGAGCAGTTCTTC
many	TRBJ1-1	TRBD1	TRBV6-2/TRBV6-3	CASSDPGQGAEAFF	TGTGCCAGCAGTGATCCGGGACAGGGGGCTGAAGCTTTCTTT
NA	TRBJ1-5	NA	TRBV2	CASRDADVGNQPQHF	TGTGCCAGCAGAGATGCGGACGTGGGCAATCAGCCCCAGCATTTT
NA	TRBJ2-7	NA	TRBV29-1	CSVARDRTYEQYF	TGCAGCGTTGCGCGCGACAGGACCTACGAGCAGTACTTC
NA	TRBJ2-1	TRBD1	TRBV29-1	CSVEDRAGGNEQFF	TGCAGCGTTGAAGATCGGGCAGGGGGCAATGAGCAGTTCTTC
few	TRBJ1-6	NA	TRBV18	CASSPQGMGNSPLHF	TGTGCCAGCTCACCACAGGGGATGGGTAATTCACCCCTCCACTTT
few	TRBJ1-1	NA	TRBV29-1	CSVRSGMGSMNTEAFF	TGCAGCGTTAGAAGCGGGATGGGGTCTATGAACACTGAAGCTTTCTTT
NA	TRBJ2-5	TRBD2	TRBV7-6	CASSLASGGPETQYF	TGTGCCAGCAGCTTAGCTAGCGGGGGGCCAGAGACCCAGTACTTC